This entry is about one T cell receptor (beta chain). Its antigen is currently unknown. Participating donors were healthy, HIV-negative adults free of recent acute infections or vaccinations. The entry originates in a study of shared clonotypes between healthy human individuals. General study findings and limits: Naive subsets generally had larger estimated richness than memory subsets.

The germline V gene has CDR1 SNHLY and CDR2 FYNNEI. The CDR3 is made up of 12 amino acids. Trimming removed 11 bases from V and 6 bases from J, with 17 bases in between. At a deep level, the assay was run. The DNA input per sorted-subset replicate PCR was about 220 ng, corresponding to around 28,000 T cell genomes. The method was immunoSEQ multiplex PCR; TCRdb's version includes in-frame clones alone and lacks a portion of them. The table lists fewer than 400,000 clones, 74% of them singletons. The source of this sequence is a man aged 30-40 years in good health. Sequenced: memory CD4+ T cells sorted from blood. Subset: CD45RA-negative fraction. V usage is TRBV2 and J usage is TRBJ2-7; unclear D gene. The CDR3: CAGSPAFGEQYF. In DNA form, the CDR3 reads TGTGCCGGGTCCCCCGCATTTGGCGAGCAGTACTTC.